The clone carrying this T cell receptor beta chain was seen only a few times. Its cognate antigen is unknown. This sample stems from a study of blood T cells in healthy people across ages. Study-level points and caveats: Older age went with lower TCR beta diversity per million T cells, in a roughly linear way.

The germline CDR1 and CDR2 sequences are MNHEY and SVGAGI. This CDR3 is built from 13 residues. V was pared by 4 bases and J by 5 bases, with 11 bases between. Primers used in a second PCR of roughly 6 to 11 cycles were a sample-barcoded 5' primer and a J-beta primer mix. Through a template-switch adaptor with 12 random nucleotides, each cDNA molecule received a tag. TCRdb passed the 5' RACE reads through MiXCR, listing each CDR3 protein once. The table shows 1.5 million to 2 million distinct CDR3 sequences, with about 35% occurring only once. The clonotype originates from a woman younger than 45 in good health. The V gene is TRBV6-5, the J gene TRBJ2-5; D is ambiguous. The sequenced sample was blood. The CDR3 DNA follows: TGTGCCAGCAGTTCTGGCAACAAGGAGACCCAGTACTTC. Its translation: CASSSGNKETQYF.